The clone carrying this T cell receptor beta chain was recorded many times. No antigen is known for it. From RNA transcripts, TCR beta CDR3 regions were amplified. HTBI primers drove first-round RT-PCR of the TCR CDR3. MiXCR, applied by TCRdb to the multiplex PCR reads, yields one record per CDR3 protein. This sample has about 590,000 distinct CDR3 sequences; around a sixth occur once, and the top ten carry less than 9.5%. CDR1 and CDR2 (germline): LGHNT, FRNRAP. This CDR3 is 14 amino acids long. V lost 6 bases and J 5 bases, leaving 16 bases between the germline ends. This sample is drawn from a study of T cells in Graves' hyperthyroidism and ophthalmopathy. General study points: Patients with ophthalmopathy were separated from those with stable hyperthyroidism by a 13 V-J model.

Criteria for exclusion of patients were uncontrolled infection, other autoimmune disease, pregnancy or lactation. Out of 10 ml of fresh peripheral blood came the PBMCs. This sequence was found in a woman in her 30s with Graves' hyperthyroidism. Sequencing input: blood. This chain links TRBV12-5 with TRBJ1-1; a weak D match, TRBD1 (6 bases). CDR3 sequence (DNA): TGTGCTAGTGGCCTGTTGGGGGGCTCGACTGAAGCTTTCTTT. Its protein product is CASGLLGGSTEAFF.